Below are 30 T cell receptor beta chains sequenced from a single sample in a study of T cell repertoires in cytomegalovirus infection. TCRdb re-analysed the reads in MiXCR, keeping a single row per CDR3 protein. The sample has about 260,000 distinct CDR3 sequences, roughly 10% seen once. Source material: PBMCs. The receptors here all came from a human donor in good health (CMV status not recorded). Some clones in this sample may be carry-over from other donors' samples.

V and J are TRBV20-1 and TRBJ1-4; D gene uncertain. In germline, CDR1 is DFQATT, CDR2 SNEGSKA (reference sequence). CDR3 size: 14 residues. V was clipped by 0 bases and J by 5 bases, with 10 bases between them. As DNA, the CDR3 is TGCAGTGCTAGAGAGTCGGGGTGGAATGAAAAACTGTTTTTT. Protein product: CSARESGWNEKLFF.

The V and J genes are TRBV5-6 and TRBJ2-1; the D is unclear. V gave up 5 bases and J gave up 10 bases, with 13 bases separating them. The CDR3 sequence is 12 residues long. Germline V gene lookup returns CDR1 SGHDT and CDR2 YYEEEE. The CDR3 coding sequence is TGTGCCAGCAGGCTAGGTGGAGAGGAGCAGTTCTTC. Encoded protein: CASRLGGEEQFF.

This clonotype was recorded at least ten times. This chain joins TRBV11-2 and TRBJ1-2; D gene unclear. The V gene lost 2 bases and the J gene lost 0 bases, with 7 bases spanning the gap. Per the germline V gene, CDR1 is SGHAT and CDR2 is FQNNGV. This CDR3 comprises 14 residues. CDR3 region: CASSLNGANYGYTF. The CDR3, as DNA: TGTGCCAGCAGCTTAAACGGAGCTAACTATGGCTACACCTTC.

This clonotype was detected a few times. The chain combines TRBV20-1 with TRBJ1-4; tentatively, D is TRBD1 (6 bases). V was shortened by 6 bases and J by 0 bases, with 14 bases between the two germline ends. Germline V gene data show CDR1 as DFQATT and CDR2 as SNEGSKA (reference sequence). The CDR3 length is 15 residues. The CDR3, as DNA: TGCAGTGCGCTCGGGACACAAGCAACTAATGAAAAACTGTTTTTT. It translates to CSALGTQATNEKLFF.

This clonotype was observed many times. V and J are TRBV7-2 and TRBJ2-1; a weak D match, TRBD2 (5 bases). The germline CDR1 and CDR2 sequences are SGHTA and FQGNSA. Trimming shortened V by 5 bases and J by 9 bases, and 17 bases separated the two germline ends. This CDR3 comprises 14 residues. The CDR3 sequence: CASSPEGLAGEQFF. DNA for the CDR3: TGTGCCAGCAGCCCCGAAGGGCTAGCTGGTGAGCAGTTCTTC. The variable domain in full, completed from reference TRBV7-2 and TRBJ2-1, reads GAGVSQSPSNKVTEKGKDVELRCDPISGHTALYWYRQSLGQGLEFLIYFQGNSAPDKSGLPSDRFSAERTGGSVSTLTIQRTQQEDSAVYLCASSPEGLAGEQFFGPGTRLTVL.

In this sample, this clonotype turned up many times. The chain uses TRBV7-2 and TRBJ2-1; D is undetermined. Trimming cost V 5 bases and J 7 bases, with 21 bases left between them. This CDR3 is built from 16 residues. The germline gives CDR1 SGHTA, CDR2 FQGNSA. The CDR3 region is CASSRPRNRASNEQFF. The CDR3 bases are TGTGCCAGCAGCCGGCCGCGAAACCGGGCGTCAAATGAGCAGTTCTTC.

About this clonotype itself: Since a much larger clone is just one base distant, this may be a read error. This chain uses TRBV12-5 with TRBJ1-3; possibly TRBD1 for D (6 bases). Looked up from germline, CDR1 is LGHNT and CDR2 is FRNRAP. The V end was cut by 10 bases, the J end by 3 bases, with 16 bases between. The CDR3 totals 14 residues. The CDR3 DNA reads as TGTGCTAATGGACAGTCGTCAAGTGGAAACACCATATATTTT. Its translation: CANGQSSSGNTIYF.

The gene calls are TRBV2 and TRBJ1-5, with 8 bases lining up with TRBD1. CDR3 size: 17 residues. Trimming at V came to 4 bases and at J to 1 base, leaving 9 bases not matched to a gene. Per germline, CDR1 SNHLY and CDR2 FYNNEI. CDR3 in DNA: TGTGCCAGCAGTGGGACAGGGAGGATAGGGAGCAATCAGCCCCAGCATTTT. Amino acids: CASSGTGRIGSNQPQHF.

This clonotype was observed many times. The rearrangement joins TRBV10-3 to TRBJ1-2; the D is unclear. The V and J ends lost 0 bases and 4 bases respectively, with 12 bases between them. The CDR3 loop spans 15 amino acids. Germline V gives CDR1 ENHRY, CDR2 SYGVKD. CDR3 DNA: TGTGCCATCAGTGAGTCGAACAGAGCCACCTATGGCTACACCTTC. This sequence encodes CAISESNRATYGYTF.

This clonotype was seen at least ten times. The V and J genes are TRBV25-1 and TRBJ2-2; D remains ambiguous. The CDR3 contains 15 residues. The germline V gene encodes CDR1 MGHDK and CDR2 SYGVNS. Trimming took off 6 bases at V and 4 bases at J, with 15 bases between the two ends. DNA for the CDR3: TGTGCCAGCAGCCAAGGTGGTGTAATCACCGGGGAGCTGTTTTTT. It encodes CASSQGGVITGELFF.

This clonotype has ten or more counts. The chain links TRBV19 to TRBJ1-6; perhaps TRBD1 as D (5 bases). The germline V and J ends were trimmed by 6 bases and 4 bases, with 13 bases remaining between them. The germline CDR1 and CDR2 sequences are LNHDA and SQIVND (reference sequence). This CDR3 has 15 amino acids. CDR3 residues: CASRGETAYNSPLHF. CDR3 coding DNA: TGTGCCAGTAGAGGGGAAACAGCTTATAATTCACCCCTCCACTTT.

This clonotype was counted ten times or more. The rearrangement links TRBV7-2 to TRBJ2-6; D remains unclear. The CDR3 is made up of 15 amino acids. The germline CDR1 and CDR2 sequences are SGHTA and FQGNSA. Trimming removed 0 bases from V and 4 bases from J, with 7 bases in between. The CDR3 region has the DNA TGTGCCAGCAGCTTAGCTACTCTCGGGGCCAACGTCCTGACTTTC. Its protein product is CASSLATLGANVLTF.

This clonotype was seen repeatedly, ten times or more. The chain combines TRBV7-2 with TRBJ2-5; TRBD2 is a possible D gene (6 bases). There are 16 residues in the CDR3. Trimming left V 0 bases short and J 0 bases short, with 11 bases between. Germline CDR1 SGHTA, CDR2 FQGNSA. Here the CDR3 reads CASSLALLANQETQYF. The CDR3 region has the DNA TGTGCCAGCAGCTTAGCGCTGCTAGCGAACCAAGAGACCCAGTACTTC.

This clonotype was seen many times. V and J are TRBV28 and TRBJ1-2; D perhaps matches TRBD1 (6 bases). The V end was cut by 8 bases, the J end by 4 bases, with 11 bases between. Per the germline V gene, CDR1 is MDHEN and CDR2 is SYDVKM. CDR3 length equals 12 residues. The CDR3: CASGGGAYGYTF. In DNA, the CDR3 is TGTGCCAGCGGCGGGGGGGCCTATGGCTACACCTTC.

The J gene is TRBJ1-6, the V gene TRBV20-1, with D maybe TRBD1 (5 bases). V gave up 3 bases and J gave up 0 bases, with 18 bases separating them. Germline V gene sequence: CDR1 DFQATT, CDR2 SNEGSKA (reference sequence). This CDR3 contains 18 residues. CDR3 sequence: CSASLMQGLSSYNSPLHF. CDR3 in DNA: TGCAGTGCTAGTTTGATGCAGGGCCTTAGCTCCTATAATTCACCCCTCCACTTT.

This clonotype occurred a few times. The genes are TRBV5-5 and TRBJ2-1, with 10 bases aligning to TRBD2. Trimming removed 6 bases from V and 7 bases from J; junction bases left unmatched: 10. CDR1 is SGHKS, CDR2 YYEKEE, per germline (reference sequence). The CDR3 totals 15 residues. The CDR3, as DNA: TGTGCCAGCAATTTTCAGGAGCGGGAGGGTAATGAGCAGTTCTTC. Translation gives CASNFQEREGNEQFF.

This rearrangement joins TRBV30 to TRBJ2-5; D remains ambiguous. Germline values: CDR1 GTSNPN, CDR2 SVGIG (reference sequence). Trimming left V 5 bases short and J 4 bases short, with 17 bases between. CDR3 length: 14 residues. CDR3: CAWGLEGRRETQYF. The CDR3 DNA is TGTGCCTGGGGCCTTGAAGGGCGAAGAGAGACCCAGTACTTC.

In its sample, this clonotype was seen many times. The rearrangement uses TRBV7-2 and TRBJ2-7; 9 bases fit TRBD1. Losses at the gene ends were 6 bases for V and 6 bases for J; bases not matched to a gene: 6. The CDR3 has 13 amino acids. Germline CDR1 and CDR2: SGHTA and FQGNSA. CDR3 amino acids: CASRLQGAGEQYF. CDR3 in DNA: TGTGCCAGCAGGTTACAGGGGGCAGGCGAGCAGTACTTC. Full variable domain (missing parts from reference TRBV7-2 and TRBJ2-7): GAGVSQSPSNKVTEKGKDVELRCDPISGHTALYWYRQSLGQGLEFLIYFQGNSAPDKSGLPSDRFSAERTGGSVSTLTIQRTQQEDSAVYLCASRLQGAGEQYFGPGTRLTVT.

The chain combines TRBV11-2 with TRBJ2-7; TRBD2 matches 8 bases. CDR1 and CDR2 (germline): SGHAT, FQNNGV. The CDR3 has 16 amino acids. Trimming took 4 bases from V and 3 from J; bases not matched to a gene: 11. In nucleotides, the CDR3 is TGTGCCAGCAGCTCCCTTCCCGGGACTAGGGTCTACGAGCAGTACTTC. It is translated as CASSSLPGTRVYEQYF.

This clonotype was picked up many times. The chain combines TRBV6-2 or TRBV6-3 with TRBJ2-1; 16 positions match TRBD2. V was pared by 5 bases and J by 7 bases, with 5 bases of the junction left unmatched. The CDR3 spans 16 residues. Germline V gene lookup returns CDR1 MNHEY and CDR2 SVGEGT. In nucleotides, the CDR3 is TGTGCCAGCAGTAAGGGACTAGCGGGGGGGCAAAATGAGCAGTTCTTC. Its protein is CASSKGLAGGQNEQFF.

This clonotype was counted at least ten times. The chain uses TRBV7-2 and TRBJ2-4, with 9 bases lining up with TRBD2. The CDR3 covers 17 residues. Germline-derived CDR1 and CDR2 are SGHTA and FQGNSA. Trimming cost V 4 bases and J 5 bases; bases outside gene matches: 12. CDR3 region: CASSSRGGGAGENIQYF. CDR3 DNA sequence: TGTGCCAGCAGCTCCCGGGGCGGGGGGGCGGGAGAAAACATTCAGTACTTC.

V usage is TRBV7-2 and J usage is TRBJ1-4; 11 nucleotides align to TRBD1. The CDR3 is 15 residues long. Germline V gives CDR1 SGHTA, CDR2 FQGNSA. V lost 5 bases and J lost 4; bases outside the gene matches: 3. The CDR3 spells CASSRTGGFNEKLFF. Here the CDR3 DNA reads TGTGCCAGCAGCCGGACAGGGGGCTTTAATGAAAAACTGTTTTTT.

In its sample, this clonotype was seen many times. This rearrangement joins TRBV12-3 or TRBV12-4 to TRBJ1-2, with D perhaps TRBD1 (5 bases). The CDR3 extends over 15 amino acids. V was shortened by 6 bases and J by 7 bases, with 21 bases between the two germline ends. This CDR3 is CASRPSSRAVGGYTF. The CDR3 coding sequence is TGTGCCAGCAGACCCTCGTCCAGGGCGGTAGGTGGCTACACCTTC.

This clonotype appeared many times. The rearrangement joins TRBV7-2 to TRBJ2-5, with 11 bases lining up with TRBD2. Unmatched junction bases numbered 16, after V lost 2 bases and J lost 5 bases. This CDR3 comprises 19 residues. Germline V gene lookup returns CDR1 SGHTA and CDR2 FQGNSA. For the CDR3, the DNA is TGTGCCAGCAGCTTAAAGAGGGGGATAGCGGGAGGGCCTCGGGAGACCCAGTACTTC. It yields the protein CASSLKRGIAGGPRETQYF.

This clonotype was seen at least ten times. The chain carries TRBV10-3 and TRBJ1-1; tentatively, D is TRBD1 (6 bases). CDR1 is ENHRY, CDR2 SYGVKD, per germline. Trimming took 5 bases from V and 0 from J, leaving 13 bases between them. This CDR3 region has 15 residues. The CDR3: CAISPKGQLNTEAFF. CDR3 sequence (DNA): TGTGCCATCAGTCCTAAAGGACAGCTGAACACTGAAGCTTTCTTT.

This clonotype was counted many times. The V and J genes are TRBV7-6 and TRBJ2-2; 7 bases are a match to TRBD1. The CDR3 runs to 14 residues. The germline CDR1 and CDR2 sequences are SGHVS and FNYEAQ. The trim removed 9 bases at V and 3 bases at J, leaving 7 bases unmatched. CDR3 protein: CASTGAPDTGELFF. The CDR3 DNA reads TGTGCCAGTACAGGGGCCCCTGACACCGGGGAGCTGTTTTTT.

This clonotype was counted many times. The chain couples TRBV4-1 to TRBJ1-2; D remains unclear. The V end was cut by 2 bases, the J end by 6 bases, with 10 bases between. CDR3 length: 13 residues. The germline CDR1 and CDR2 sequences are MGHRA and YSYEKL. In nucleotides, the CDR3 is TGCGCCAGCAGCCAACAAGGGAATGATGGCTACACCTTC. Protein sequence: CASSQQGNDGYTF.

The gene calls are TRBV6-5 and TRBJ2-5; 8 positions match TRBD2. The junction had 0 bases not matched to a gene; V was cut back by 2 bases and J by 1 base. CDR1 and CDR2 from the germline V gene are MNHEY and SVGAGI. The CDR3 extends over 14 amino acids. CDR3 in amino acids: CASSYTSGQETQYF. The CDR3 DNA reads TGTGCCAGCAGTTACACTAGCGGCCAAGAGACCCAGTACTTC.

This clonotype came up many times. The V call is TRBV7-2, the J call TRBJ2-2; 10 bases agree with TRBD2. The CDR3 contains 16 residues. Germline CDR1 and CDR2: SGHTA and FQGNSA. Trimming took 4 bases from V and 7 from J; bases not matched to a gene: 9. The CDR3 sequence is CASSSRSGGARGELFF. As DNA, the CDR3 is TGTGCCAGCAGCTCACGAAGCGGGGGGGCCCGCGGGGAGCTGTTTTTT.

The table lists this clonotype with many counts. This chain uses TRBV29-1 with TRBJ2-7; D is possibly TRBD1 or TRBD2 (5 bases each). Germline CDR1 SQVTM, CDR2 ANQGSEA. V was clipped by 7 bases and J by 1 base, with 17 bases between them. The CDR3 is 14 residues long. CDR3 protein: CSAGRGTGSYEQYF. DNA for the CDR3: TGCAGCGCCGGACGTGGGACGGGGTCCTACGAGCAGTACTTC.